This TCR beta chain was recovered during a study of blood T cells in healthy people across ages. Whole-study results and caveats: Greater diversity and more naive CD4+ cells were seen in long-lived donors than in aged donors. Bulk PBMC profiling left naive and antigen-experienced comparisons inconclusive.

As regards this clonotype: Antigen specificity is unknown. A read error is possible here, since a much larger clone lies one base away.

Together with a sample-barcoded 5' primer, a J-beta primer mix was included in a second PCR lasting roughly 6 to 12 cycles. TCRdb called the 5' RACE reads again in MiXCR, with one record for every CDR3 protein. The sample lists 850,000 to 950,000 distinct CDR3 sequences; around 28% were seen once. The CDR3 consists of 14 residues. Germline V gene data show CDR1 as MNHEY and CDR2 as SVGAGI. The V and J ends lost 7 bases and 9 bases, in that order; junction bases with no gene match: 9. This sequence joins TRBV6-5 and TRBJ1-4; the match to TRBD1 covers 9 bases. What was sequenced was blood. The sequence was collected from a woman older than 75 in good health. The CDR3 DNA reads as TGTGCCAGCAATGGGGGGACAGGGAACCAAAAACTGTTTTTT. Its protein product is CASNGGTGNQKLFF.